The T cell receptor (beta chain) described here comes from a study of blood T cell repertoires in COVID-19. Across the whole study: COVID-19 samples, acute and convalescent, were from the United States, Italy and Spain. T cells, B-cell-depleted T cells, or PBMCs supplied cDNA or gDNA.

The CDR3 sequence is 15 residues long. Trimming cost V 1 base and J 3 bases, with 12 bases left between them. Per germline, CDR1 LGHNA and CDR2 YSLEER. The table came from immunoSEQ multiplex PCR; TCRdb's copy has only in-frame clones and leaves some out. In the table there are over 250,000 clones, around 89% of which are singletons. The receptor's source is a woman between 55 and 75 years old with acute or convalescent COVID-19. The chain couples TRBV4-3 to TRBJ1-2; D unresolved. The specimen sequenced was peripheral blood. CDR3 loop: CASSQAGSADYGYTF. In DNA, the CDR3 is TGCGCCAGCAGCCAAGCGGGGTCTGCTGACTATGGCTACACCTTC.